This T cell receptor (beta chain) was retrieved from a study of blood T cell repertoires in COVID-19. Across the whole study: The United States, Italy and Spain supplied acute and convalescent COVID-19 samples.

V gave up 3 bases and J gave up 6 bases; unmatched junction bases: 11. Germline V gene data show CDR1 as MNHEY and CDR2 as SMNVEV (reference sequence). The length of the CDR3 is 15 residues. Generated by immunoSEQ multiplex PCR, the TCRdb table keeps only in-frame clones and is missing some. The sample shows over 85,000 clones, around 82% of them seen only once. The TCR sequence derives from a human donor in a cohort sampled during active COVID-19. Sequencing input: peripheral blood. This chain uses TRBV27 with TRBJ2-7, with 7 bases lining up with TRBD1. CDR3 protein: CASSFSTGAAGEQYF. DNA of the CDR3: TGTGCCAGCAGTTTCAGTACAGGGGCGGCGGGCGAGCAGTACTTC.